This TCR beta chain originates from a study of blood T cell repertoires in COVID-19. The wider study: Spain, Italy and the United States supplied samples that represented acute and convalescent COVID-19.

J gave up 4 bases and V 5 bases, and 3 bases lay outside the gene matches. The CDR3 totals 15 residues. CDR1 is MNHNY and CDR2 is SVGAGI in the germline V gene (reference sequence). Some clones are missing from TCRdb's copy, which holds only in-frame ones; the method was immunoSEQ multiplex PCR. The sample records 68,000 or so clones, 85% to 90% being singletons. The sample comprised peripheral blood. The clonotype originates from a man aged 45-65 years with acute or convalescent COVID-19. The chain couples TRBV6-6 to TRBJ2-1, with 12 bases that match TRBD2. The CDR3, as DNA: TGTGCCAGCAGTAACGGACTAGCGGGGTACAATGAGCAGTTCTTC. Its protein product is CASSNGLAGYNEQFF.